These T cell receptor beta chains were read from a single sample in a study of blood T cell repertoires in COVID-19. Clones were sequenced by immunoSEQ multiplex PCR, and TCRdb holds only the in-frame ones, with some missing. The repertoire holds a few hundred thousand clones, with around nine tenths as singletons. Material: PBMCs or T cells enriched from blood (not recorded which). The receptor set was obtained from a woman aged 25 to 39 who had recovered from COVID-19. Each CDR3 is given with its conserved first and last residue. D genes are given only for firm matches. Expanded clones are given a class, and other clones once, few, many or no size at all.

J gene: TRBJ2-1
D gene: TRBD2
clone size: -
V gene: TRBV7-9
CDR3 DNA: TGTGCCAGCAGCTTGACTAGCGGGAGTAGGCATGAGCAGTTCTTC
CDR3 protein: CASSLTSGSRHEQFF

J gene: TRBJ2-7
D gene: TRBD1
clone size: -
V gene: TRBV5-1
CDR3 DNA: TGCGCCAGCAGCTTGGTAGGGGACAGCTACGAGCAGTACTTC
CDR3 protein: CASSLVGDSYEQYF

J gene: TRBJ2-2
D gene: -
clone size: once
V gene: TRBV5-1
CDR3 DNA: TGCGCCAGCAGCTTGTCCCACAGCAACACCGGGGAGCTGTTTTTT
CDR3 protein: CASSLSHSNTGELFF

J gene: TRBJ2-2
D gene: -
clone size: -
V gene: TRBV11-3
CDR3 DNA: TGTGCCAGCAGCTTTCCGGGGGTGTCCGGGGAGCTGTTTTTT
CDR3 protein: CASSFPGVSGELFF

J gene: TRBJ1-3
D gene: -
clone size: -
V gene: TRBV7-9
CDR3 DNA: TGTGCCAGCAGCCTTTCAGGGGCCAGCTCTGGAAACACCATATATTTT
CDR3 protein: CASSLSGASSGNTIYF

J gene: TRBJ2-7
D gene: -
clone size: -
V gene: TRBV7-2
CDR3 DNA: TGTGCCAGCAGCTCGTCAACAGGGAGCCACGAGCAGTACTTC
CDR3 protein: CASSSSTGSHEQYF

J gene: TRBJ2-3
D gene: -
clone size: -
V gene: TRBV2
CDR3 DNA: TGTGCCAGCAGTGGGGAAGCAGGGGATACGCAGTATTTT
CDR3 protein: CASSGEAGDTQYF

J gene: TRBJ1-5
D gene: TRBD1
clone size: -
V gene: TRBV6-2/TRBV6-3
CDR3 DNA: TGTGCCAGCAGTTCGCCTAACAACAGGGGTAGCAATCAGCCCCAGCATTTT
CDR3 protein: CASSSPNNRGSNQPQHF

J gene: TRBJ1-1
D gene: TRBD1
clone size: -
V gene: TRBV6-5
CDR3 DNA: TGTGCCAGCAGTTACTCTGCCGCCGGACAGGCGGGAGAAGCTTTCTTT
CDR3 protein: CASSYSAAGQAGEAFF

J gene: TRBJ2-1
D gene: TRBD2
clone size: -
V gene: TRBV5-1
CDR3 DNA: TGCGCCAGCAGATCCCCGGGACTAGCGGACAATGAGCAGTTCTTC
CDR3 protein: CASRSPGLADNEQFF

J gene: TRBJ1-6
D gene: -
clone size: -
V gene: TRBV11-3
CDR3 DNA: TGTGCCAGCAGCCCTAGATATGGGTCACCCCTCCACTTT
CDR3 protein: CASSPRYGSPLHF

J gene: TRBJ2-1
D gene: -
clone size: -
V gene: TRBV28
CDR3 DNA: TGTGCCACCGCCGACTTCCTTTCATACAATGAGCAGTTCTTC
CDR3 protein: CATADFLSYNEQFF

J gene: TRBJ2-1
D gene: TRBD2
clone size: -
V gene: TRBV6-2/TRBV6-3
CDR3 DNA: TGTGCCAGCAGTTACCGACTAGCGTCTTCCTACAATGAGCAGTTCTTC
CDR3 protein: CASSYRLASSYNEQFF

J gene: TRBJ2-2
D gene: TRBD2
clone size: once
V gene: TRBV6-2/TRBV6-3
CDR3 DNA: TGTGCCAGCAGTCAAACTAAGGGACTAGCGGGAGTTAGGAACACCGGGGAGCTGTTTTTT
CDR3 protein: CASSQTKGLAGVRNTGELFF

J gene: TRBJ1-2
D gene: -
clone size: -
V gene: TRBV5-6
CDR3 DNA: TGTGCCAGCATGATCGGCCGGAGATTTGCCTACACCTTC
CDR3 protein: CASMIGRRFAYTF

J gene: TRBJ1-4
D gene: -
clone size: -
V gene: TRBV2
CDR3 DNA: TGTGCCAGCAAAGGGGTGGGCGAAAAACTGTTTTTT
CDR3 protein: CASKGVGEKLFF

J gene: TRBJ1-2
D gene: TRBD1
clone size: -
V gene: TRBV3-1/TRBV3-2
CDR3 DNA: TGTGCCAGCAGCCAAGGAAAGGGCCGGACAGGGTCATCTGGCTACACCTTC
CDR3 protein: CASSQGKGRTGSSGYTF

J gene: TRBJ1-1
D gene: -
clone size: -
V gene: TRBV4-2
CDR3 DNA: TGTGCCAGCAGCGGACAGCAGAACACTGAAGCTTTCTTT
CDR3 protein: CASSGQQNTEAFF

J gene: TRBJ2-7
D gene: TRBD1
clone size: -
V gene: TRBV4-3
CDR3 DNA: TGCGCCAGCAGCCAAGTGGACAGGGGGCGGGACGAGCAGTACTTC
CDR3 protein: CASSQVDRGRDEQYF

J gene: TRBJ2-3
D gene: TRBD2
clone size: -
V gene: TRBV6-4
CDR3 DNA: TGTGCCAGCAGTGCCAGCGGGGGGGGCACAGATACGCAGTATTTT
CDR3 protein: CASSASGGGTDTQYF

J gene: TRBJ2-5
D gene: -
clone size: -
V gene: TRBV7-2
CDR3 DNA: TGTGCCAGCAGCCCTGTGGGGACTGGCCAATGGGAGACCCAGTACTTC
CDR3 protein: CASSPVGTGQWETQYF

J gene: TRBJ1-5
D gene: -
clone size: -
V gene: TRBV28
CDR3 DNA: TGTGCCAGCAGTTTATTCCTGGTTCCAGGGGACAATCAGCCCCAGCATTTT
CDR3 protein: CASSLFLVPGDNQPQHF

J gene: TRBJ2-7
D gene: TRBD1
clone size: -
V gene: TRBV28
CDR3 DNA: TGTGCCAGCAGAGGAACAGGGGTCTACGAGCAGTACTTC
CDR3 protein: CASRGTGVYEQYF

J gene: TRBJ1-1
D gene: -
clone size: -
V gene: TRBV3-1/TRBV3-2
CDR3 DNA: TGTGCCAGCAGCCACCCGGGCAGGGCCACTGAAGCTTTCTTT
CDR3 protein: CASSHPGRATEAFF

J gene: TRBJ2-1
D gene: -
clone size: -
V gene: TRBV11-3
CDR3 DNA: TGTGCCAGCAGCTGGTCTCGGTGGGAGAGAAGGAACAATGAGCAGTTCTTC
CDR3 protein: CASSWSRWERRNNEQFF

J gene: TRBJ2-7
D gene: TRBD1
clone size: -
V gene: TRBV12-3/TRBV12-4
CDR3 DNA: TGTGCCAGCAGTTACCGGACAGGGGGCGAGCAGTACTTC
CDR3 protein: CASSYRTGGEQYF

J gene: TRBJ2-7
D gene: TRBD2
clone size: -
V gene: TRBV19
CDR3 DNA: TGTGCCAGTAGTAGGGTGGCTAGCGGGACCTTGGGAGAGCAGTACTTC
CDR3 protein: CASSRVASGTLGEQYF

J gene: TRBJ2-2
D gene: TRBD1
clone size: -
V gene: TRBV4-1
CDR3 DNA: TGCGCCAGCAGCCCACTCGGGACAGGGTTAGACGCGAACACCGGGGAGCTGTTTTTT
CDR3 protein: CASSPLGTGLDANTGELFF

J gene: TRBJ2-1
D gene: -
clone size: -
V gene: TRBV19
CDR3 DNA: TGTGCCAGTAGTAGAATAGGGGGTTCCTACAATGAGCAGTTCTTC
CDR3 protein: CASSRIGGSYNEQFF

J gene: TRBJ1-3
D gene: TRBD1
clone size: -
V gene: TRBV3-1/TRBV3-2
CDR3 DNA: TGTGCCAGCAGCCGAACAGGGGTTGGAAACACCATATATTTT
CDR3 protein: CASSRTGVGNTIYF

J gene: TRBJ1-2
D gene: -
clone size: -
V gene: TRBV29-1
CDR3 DNA: TGCAGCGTTGAAACTACACTCGAACCGGGCTACACCTTC
CDR3 protein: CSVETTLEPGYTF

J gene: TRBJ1-2
D gene: TRBD1
clone size: -
V gene: TRBV3-1/TRBV3-2
CDR3 DNA: TGTGCCAGCAGCCAACTCACCCCGGACAGGGGGAGTTTAGGCTACACCTTC
CDR3 protein: CASSQLTPDRGSLGYTF

J gene: TRBJ2-1
D gene: -
clone size: -
V gene: TRBV21-1
CDR3 DNA: TGTGCCAGCAGCAAAAAATGGAAGACAGGTTGCCCGTTCAATGAGCAGTTCTTC
CDR3 protein: CASSKKWKTGCPFNEQFF

J gene: TRBJ1-3
D gene: -
clone size: -
V gene: TRBV24-1
CDR3 DNA: TGTGCCACCTCAGGGCCCTACTCTGGAAACACCATATATTTT
CDR3 protein: CATSGPYSGNTIYF

J gene: TRBJ2-2
D gene: -
clone size: -
V gene: TRBV5-1
CDR3 DNA: TGCGCCAGCAGCTTATTGGCGGACACCGGGGAGCTGTTTTTT
CDR3 protein: CASSLLADTGELFF

J gene: TRBJ1-1
D gene: TRBD1
clone size: -
V gene: TRBV11-2
CDR3 DNA: TGTGCCAGCAGCTTCCAGGGGGAGAACACTGAAGCTTTCTTT
CDR3 protein: CASSFQGENTEAFF